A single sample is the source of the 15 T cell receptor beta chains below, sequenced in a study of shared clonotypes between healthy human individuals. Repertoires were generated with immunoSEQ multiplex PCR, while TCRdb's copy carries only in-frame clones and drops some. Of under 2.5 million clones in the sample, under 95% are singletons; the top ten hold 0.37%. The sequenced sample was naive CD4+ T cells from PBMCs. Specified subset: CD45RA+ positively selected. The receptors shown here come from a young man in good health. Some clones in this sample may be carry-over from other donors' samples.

CDR3 coding DNA: TGCAGCGTTGACGAGGGTCGCACAGATACGCAGTATTTT. It yields the protein CSVDEGRTDTQYF. This sequence joins TRBV29-1 and TRBJ2-3, with D perhaps TRBD2 (5 bases). CDR3 length: 13 residues. Trimming took 3 bases from V and 1 from J, leaving 8 bases between them. From germline, CDR1 is SQVTM and CDR2 ANQGSEA.

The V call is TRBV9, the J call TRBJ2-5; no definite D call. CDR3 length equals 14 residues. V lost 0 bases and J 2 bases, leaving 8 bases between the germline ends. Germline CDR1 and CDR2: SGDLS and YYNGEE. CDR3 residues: CASSVATAQETQYF. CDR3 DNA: TGTGCCAGCAGCGTAGCAACCGCACAAGAGACCCAGTACTTC.

The CDR3 here is CASSLAGATANYGYTF. CDR3 sequence (DNA): TGCGCCAGCAGCTTGGCCGGAGCGACAGCTAACTATGGCTACACCTTC. The chain couples TRBV5-1 to TRBJ1-2; the D gene is possibly TRBD1 (5 bases). In germline, CDR1 is SGHRS, CDR2 YFSETQ. The V and J ends lost 0 bases and 0 bases respectively, with 12 bases between them. The CDR3 covers 16 residues.

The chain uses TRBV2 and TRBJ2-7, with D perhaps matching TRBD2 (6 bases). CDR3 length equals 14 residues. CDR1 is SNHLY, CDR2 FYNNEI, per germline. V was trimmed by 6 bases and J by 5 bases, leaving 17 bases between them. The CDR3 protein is CASRGTAPADEQYF. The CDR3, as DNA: TGTGCCAGCAGAGGGACTGCCCCAGCGGACGAGCAGTACTTC. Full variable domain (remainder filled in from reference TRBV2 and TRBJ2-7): EPEVTQTPSHQVTQMGQEVILRCVPISNHLYFYWYRQILGQKVEFLVSFYNNEISEKSEIFDDQFSVERPDGSNFTLKIRSTKLEDSAMYFCASRGTAPADEQYFGPGTRLTVT.

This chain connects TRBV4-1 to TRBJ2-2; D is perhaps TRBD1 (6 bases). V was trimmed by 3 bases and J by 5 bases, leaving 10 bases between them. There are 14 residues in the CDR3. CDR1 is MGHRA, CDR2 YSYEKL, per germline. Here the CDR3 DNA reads TGCGCCAGCAGCCACCCTACAGGGACCGGGGAGCTGTTTTTT. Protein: CASSHPTGTGELFF.

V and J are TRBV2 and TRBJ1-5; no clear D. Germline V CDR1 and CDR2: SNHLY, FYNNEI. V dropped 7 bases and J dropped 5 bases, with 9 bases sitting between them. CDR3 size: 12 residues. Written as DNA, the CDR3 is TGTGCCAGCATGGGTCAAGATCAGCCCCAGCATTTT. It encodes CASMGQDQPQHF.

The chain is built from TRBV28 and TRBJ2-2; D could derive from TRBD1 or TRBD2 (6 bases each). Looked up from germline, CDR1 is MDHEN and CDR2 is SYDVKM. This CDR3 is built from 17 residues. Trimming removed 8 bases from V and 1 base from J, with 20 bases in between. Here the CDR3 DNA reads TGTGCCAGCGGAGGCCAGGGGATAGCGGAGAACACCGGGGAGCTGTTTTTT. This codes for CASGGQGIAENTGELFF.

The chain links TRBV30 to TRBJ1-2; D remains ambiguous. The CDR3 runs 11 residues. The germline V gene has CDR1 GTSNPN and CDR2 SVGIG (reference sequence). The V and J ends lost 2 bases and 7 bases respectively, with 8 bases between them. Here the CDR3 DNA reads TGTGCCTGGAGTTGGTATTTTGGCTACACCTTC. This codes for CAWSWYFGYTF.

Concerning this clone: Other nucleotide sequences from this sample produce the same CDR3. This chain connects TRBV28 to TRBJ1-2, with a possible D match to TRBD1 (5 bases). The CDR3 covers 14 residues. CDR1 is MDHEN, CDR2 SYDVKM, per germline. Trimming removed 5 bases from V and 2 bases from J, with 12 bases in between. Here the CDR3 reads CASSPGTINYGYTF. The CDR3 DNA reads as TGTGCCAGCAGTCCCGGGACTATAAACTATGGCTACACCTTC.

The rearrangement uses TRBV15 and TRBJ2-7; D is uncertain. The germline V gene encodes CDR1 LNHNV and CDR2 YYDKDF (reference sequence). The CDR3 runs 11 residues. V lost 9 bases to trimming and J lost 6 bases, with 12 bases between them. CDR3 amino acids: CATGYFGEQYF. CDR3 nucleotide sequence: TGTGCCACGGGGTATTTTGGCGAGCAGTACTTC.

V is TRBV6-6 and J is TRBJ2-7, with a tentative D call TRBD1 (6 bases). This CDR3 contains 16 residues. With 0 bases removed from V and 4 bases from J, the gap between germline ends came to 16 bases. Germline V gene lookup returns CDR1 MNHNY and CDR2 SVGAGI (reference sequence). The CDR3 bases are TGTGCCAGCAGTTACTCGACAGGCGGCTCTGGGTACGAGCAGTACTTC. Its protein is CASSYSTGGSGYEQYF.

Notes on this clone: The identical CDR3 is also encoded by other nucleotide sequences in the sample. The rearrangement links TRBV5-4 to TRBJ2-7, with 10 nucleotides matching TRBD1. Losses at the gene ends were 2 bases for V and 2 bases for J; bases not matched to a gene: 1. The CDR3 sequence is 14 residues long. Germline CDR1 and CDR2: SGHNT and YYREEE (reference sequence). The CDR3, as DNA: TGTGCCAGCAGCTTAGGACAGGGGGCCTACGAGCAGTACTTC. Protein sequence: CASSLGQGAYEQYF.

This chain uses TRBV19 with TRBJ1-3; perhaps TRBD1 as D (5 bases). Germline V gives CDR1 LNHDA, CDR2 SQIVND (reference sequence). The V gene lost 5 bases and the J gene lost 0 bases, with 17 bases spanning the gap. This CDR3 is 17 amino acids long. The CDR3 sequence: CASSATVQGFSGNTIYF. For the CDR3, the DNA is TGTGCCAGTAGTGCGACGGTCCAGGGCTTCTCTGGAAACACCATATATTTT.

CDR3 amino acids: CASSLAHKQPQHF. As DNA, the CDR3 is TGTGCCAGCAGCTTAGCCCACAAACAGCCCCAGCATTTT. V is TRBV7-2 and J is TRBJ1-5; D remains unclear. The CDR3 has 13 residues. Germline CDR1 is SGHTA and CDR2 is FQGNSA. Trimming took off 0 bases at V and 7 bases at J, with 7 bases between the two ends.

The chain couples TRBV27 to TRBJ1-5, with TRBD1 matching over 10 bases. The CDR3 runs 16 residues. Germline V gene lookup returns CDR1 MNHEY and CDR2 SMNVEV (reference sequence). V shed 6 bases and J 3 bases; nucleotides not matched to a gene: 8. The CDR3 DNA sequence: TGTGCCAGCAGACTATTGGGACAGGGGATCAATCAGCCCCAGCATTTT. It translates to CASRLLGQGINQPQHF.